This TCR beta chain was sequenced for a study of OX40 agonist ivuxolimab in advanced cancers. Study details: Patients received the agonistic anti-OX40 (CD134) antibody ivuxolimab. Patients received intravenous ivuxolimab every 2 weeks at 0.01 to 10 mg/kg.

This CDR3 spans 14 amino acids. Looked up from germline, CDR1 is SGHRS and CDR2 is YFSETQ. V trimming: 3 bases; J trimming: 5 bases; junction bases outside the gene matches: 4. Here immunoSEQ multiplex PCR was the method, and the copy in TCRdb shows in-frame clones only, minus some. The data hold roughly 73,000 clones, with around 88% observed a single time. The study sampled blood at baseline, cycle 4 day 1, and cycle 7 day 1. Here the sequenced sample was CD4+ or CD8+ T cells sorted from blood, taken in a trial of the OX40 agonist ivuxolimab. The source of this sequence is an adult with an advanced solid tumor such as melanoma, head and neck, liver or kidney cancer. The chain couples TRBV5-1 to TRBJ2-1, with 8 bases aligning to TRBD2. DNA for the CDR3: TGCGCCAGCAGCTACGGGGGGGCGCACAATGAGCAGTTCTTC. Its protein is CASSYGGAHNEQFF.